These T cell receptor beta chains were read from a single sample in a study of blood T cell repertoires in COVID-19. Method: immunoSEQ multiplex PCR; TCRdb's copy keeps in-frame clones and lacks some. The sample contains some 180,000 clones, 75% to 90% of which appear only once. The material sequenced was peripheral blood. These receptors came from a woman aged 60-70 years with acute or convalescent COVID-19. CDR3s include the opening cysteine and the closing phenylalanine or tryptophan. D genes are given only for firm matches. Rows may omit the clone size; those that give it use once, few, many or a size class.

cdr3_nt cdr3_aa d_call j_call v_call clone_size
TGTGCCAGCCAGACAGGGGAGACCGGGGAGCTGTTTTTT CASQTGETGELFF TRBD1 TRBJ2-2 TRBV9 -
TGTGCCAGCAGCGTAGCGGGAGCCCCCTACAATGAGCAGTTCTTC CASSVAGAPYNEQFF - TRBJ2-1 TRBV9 few
TGTGCCAGCAGTCCCCTGGACAGGGCAGAGCAGTTCTTC CASSPLDRAEQFF TRBD1 TRBJ2-1 TRBV6-2/TRBV6-3 -
TGCAGTGCTGGTGTATCCAAAAACATTCAGTACTTC CSAGVSKNIQYF - TRBJ2-4 TRBV20-1 -
TGTGCCAGCAGCTTAATCCGCCAGGGCCACGAGCAGTACTTC CASSLIRQGHEQYF - TRBJ2-7 TRBV11-2 -
TGTGCCAGCAGTCCCGGACAGGTCGGGGAGCTGTTTTTT CASSPGQVGELFF TRBD1 TRBJ2-2 TRBV7-2 -
TGTGCCAGCAGTGATTGGGACAAGGGTTCGTACTTC CASSDWDKGSYF - TRBJ2-7 TRBV6-1 -
TGCGCCAGCAGCCAAGGGGAGCGGGCGGAGCTCTACGAGCAGTACTTC CASSQGERAELYEQYF - TRBJ2-7 TRBV4-1 -
TGTGCCAGCAGCTGGGGACAGGTTCTTAATTCACCCCTCCACTTT CASSWGQVLNSPLHF TRBD1 TRBJ1-6 TRBV5-4 -
TGCGCCAGCAGCCCCGGGACAAAAAGCACAGATACGCAGTATTTT CASSPGTKSTDTQYF - TRBJ2-3 TRBV5-1 -
TGTGCCAGCAGGGACATGTCAAACATTCAGTACTTC CASRDMSNIQYF - TRBJ2-4 TRBV2 -
TGTGCCAGCAGCTTAGGGGTCGGGACTAGCGGTGGGGATGAGCAGTTCTTC CASSLGVGTSGGDEQFF TRBD2 TRBJ2-1 TRBV11-3 -
TGTGCCAGCAGCCCTAGCGGAGGGGGGACAGATACGCAGTATTTT CASSPSGGGTDTQYF - TRBJ2-3 TRBV28 -
TGTGCCAGCAGTTTATTACGGGGAACTCCGAATGAAAAACTGTTTTTT CASSLLRGTPNEKLFF - TRBJ1-4 TRBV28 -
TGTGCCAGCAGCCCCCCGGGGAATGAGCAGTTCTTC CASSPPGNEQFF - TRBJ2-1 TRBV6-5 -
TGTGCCAGCAGCCGGGGACTAGCCGAAGTCCGGGAGACCCAGTACTTC CASSRGLAEVRETQYF TRBD2 TRBJ2-5 TRBV5-8 -
TGCAGCGTCCATGCGAGCTGGGACAGCCAGTTCTTC CSVHASWDSQFF TRBD1 TRBJ2-1 TRBV29-1 -
TGTGCCAGCAGCTTGGAGCCGTATGTCGGGGAGACCCAGTACTTC CASSLEPYVGETQYF - TRBJ2-5 TRBV5-4 -
TGTGCCAGCGGGCTTAAACATACGCAGTATTTT CASGLKHTQYF - TRBJ2-3 TRBV2 few
TGTGCCAGTAGTATCTCTACGGGGGGCGCATATGGCTACACCTTC CASSISTGGAYGYTF - TRBJ1-2 TRBV19 -
TGTGCCAGCAGTTCCAGGTTGACCTCTGGAAACACCATATATTTT CASSSRLTSGNTIYF - TRBJ1-3 TRBV27 -
TGCGCCAGCAGCCCGTCTCCGGCGGGAGCGTCCTACGAGCAGTACTTC CASSPSPAGASYEQYF TRBD2 TRBJ2-7 TRBV5-1 -
TGTGCCAGCACTCAGGGGGCCTATGGCTACACCTTC CASTQGAYGYTF TRBD1 TRBJ1-2 TRBV12-3/TRBV12-4 -
TGTGCCAGCAGGGCCTCCGGGACAGCATATGGCTACACCTTC CASRASGTAYGYTF TRBD1 TRBJ1-2 TRBV28 -
TGTGCCAGCAGTTTCCTAGCGGGAAAATACAATGAGCAGTTCTTC CASSFLAGKYNEQFF TRBD2 TRBJ2-1 TRBV27 -
TGCGCCAGCAGTCAACTAGCGGACGGTGAGCAGTTCTTC CASSQLADGEQFF TRBD2 TRBJ2-1 TRBV10-1 -
TGTGCCAGCAGCTCCCTCCCGGGACTAGCGGCGGGGACCCAGTACTTC CASSSLPGLAAGTQYF TRBD2 TRBJ2-5 TRBV7-8 -
TGTGCCAGCAGCTTCTATAGGGTGGCGGGGGAGACCCAGTACTTC CASSFYRVAGETQYF - TRBJ2-5 TRBV7-2 -
TGTGCCAGCAGCTTAGGTCTAAGCACAGATACGCAGTATTTT CASSLGLSTDTQYF - TRBJ2-3 TRBV7-3 -
TGCGCCAGCAGCTTTATACAGGGAAACACCGGGGAGCTGTTTTTT CASSFIQGNTGELFF - TRBJ2-2 TRBV5-1 -
TGTGCCTGGAGTTTCGGGACAGGGTCTGATGGCTACACCTTC CAWSFGTGSDGYTF TRBD1 TRBJ1-2 TRBV30 -
TGTGCCACCCGTGGGGGGGCAACCACTGAAGCTTTCTTT CATRGGATTEAFF - TRBJ1-1 TRBV6-5 -
TGCGCCAGCAGTTCCCGCGGTTCAGACACTGAAGCTTTCTTT CASSSRGSDTEAFF - TRBJ1-1 TRBV5-1 -
TGCAGTGCGGGTGTGGACAGGGGAACGTTTTTT CSAGVDRGTFF TRBD1 TRBJ1-4 TRBV20-1 -
TGTGCCAGCAGTAGGCTAGCGGAAATAAATGAGCAGTTCTTC CASSRLAEINEQFF TRBD2 TRBJ2-1 TRBV27 -
TGTGCCAGCAGCTTCCCGTCCGGGGGAACGACTGAAGCTTTCTTT CASSFPSGGTTEAFF - TRBJ1-1 TRBV7-9 -
TGTGCCAGCAGCCAGCCCGAGAGGGAGACTGAGCAGTTCTTC CASSQPERETEQFF - TRBJ2-1 TRBV3-1/TRBV3-2 -
TGTGCCAGCAGCGTACTAGCGGGAGAGTCCACAGATACGCAGTATTTT CASSVLAGESTDTQYF TRBD2 TRBJ2-3 TRBV7-6 -
TGTGCCAGCAGTGAACAGGGGCTCCCCGGAGGCTACACCTTC CASSEQGLPGGYTF - TRBJ1-2 TRBV2 -
TGCGCCAGCAGCTGGGGACAGGGGAATGGCTATGGCTACACCTTC CASSWGQGNGYGYTF TRBD1 TRBJ1-2 TRBV5-1 -
TGTGCCAGCTCACCTAGGGACAGGGAGGAGTTCTTC CASSPRDREEFF TRBD1 TRBJ2-1 TRBV18 -
TGTGCCTCCCAGGGGGGCACCAAAAACATTCAGTACTTC CASQGGTKNIQYF - TRBJ2-4 TRBV19 few
TGTGCCAGCTCACCACAGGGGCCGGGCTATGGCTACACCTTC CASSPQGPGYGYTF - TRBJ1-2 TRBV18 -
TGTGCCAGTAGTGTTTCCGGGACAGGGAACTATGGCTACACCTTC CASSVSGTGNYGYTF TRBD1 TRBJ1-2 TRBV19 -
TGCGCCAGCAGCGACCGCGGTGGTCACGAGCAGTACTTC CASSDRGGHEQYF - TRBJ2-7 TRBV5-1 -
TGTGCCAGCAGCTTAGGCAACAGCCAAAACTATGGCTACACCTTC CASSLGNSQNYGYTF - TRBJ1-2 TRBV13 once
TGTGCCATCCAAGCCGGGCGGGACCACACTGAAGCTTTCTTT CAIQAGRDHTEAFF - TRBJ1-1 TRBV10-3 -
TGTGCCAGCTCACCAAGTAGCAGGGGAGGGTATAGCAATCAGCCCCAGCATTTT CASSPSSRGGYSNQPQHF - TRBJ1-5 TRBV18 -
TGTGCCTGGAGTAGACTAGATGAAGCTTTCTTT CAWSRLDEAFF - TRBJ1-1 TRBV30 -
TGTGCCAGCAGTGAAGCGCTACTAGCGGGAGCCAACACCGGGGAGCTGTTTTTT CASSEALLAGANTGELFF TRBD2 TRBJ2-2 TRBV6-1 few
TGTGCCAGTAGTCCCCTAACAGGGGGCAGGGACACTGAAGCTTTCTTT CASSPLTGGRDTEAFF TRBD1 TRBJ1-1 TRBV19 -
TGTGCCAGCAGTCCGGGACAGGGGGTTCAAACAGATACGCAGTATTTT CASSPGQGVQTDTQYF TRBD1 TRBJ2-3 TRBV28 once
TGTGCCAGTAGTCCCGGACAGACTAATTCCTATGGCTACACCTTC CASSPGQTNSYGYTF - TRBJ1-2 TRBV19 -